This TCR beta chain was captured in a study of T cells after yellow fever vaccination. TCRdb re-analysed the 5' RACE reads in MiXCR, keeping a single row per CDR3 protein. The sample holds some 300,000 distinct CDR3 sequences, roughly 3.5% seen once. The study's findings and limits: The booster saw the reappearance of most primary-vaccination clones (about 95% CD4, about 88% CD8). Clonotypes found in both CD4 and CD8 compartments made up a small share.

About this clonotype: Its antigen is undetermined.

Germline loops: CDR1 MNHNY, CDR2 SVGAGI (reference sequence). The CDR3 consists of 14 residues. Trimming removed 5 bases at V and 1 base at J, with 11 bases between. This sequence originates from a man aged 18 to 29 who received the YFV17D yellow fever vaccine. Sequences were derived from PBMCs, sampled on the day of the yellow fever booster vaccination. V usage is TRBV6-6 and J usage is TRBJ1-2; D is undetermined. The CDR3 sequence: CASSTDGSNYGYTF. CDR3 nucleotide sequence: TGTGCCAGCAGTACCGATGGTAGTAACTATGGCTACACCTTC.